Each of the 3 T cell receptor beta chains below was sequenced from the same sample in a study of blood T cell repertoires in COVID-19. Repertoires were generated with immunoSEQ multiplex PCR, while TCRdb's copy carries only in-frame clones and drops some. The sample lists some 240,000 clones, roughly 89% occurring once. The sample taken for sequencing was peripheral blood. The receptors were gathered from a middle-aged woman who had recovered from COVID-19.

This clone appeared once. The chain combines TRBV11-3 with TRBJ2-1; 8 nucleotides agree with TRBD2. The V gene's germline CDR1 is SGHNT and CDR2 YENEEA. Trimming at V came to 5 bases and at J to 7 bases, leaving 13 bases not matched to a gene. The CDR3 covers 16 residues. CDR3 loop: CASSPRPGLVGNEQFF. Written as DNA, the CDR3 is TGTGCCAGCAGCCCCCGTCCGGGACTAGTAGGGAATGAGCAGTTCTTC.

This sequence joins TRBV10-1 and TRBJ2-3; TRBD1 aligns across 8 bases. The CDR3 has 15 residues. With V trimmed by 4 bases and J by 2 bases, 5 bases remained unmatched. Germline V gives CDR1 WNHNN, CDR2 SYGVQD (reference sequence). CDR3 region: CASSGDRRHTDTQYF. In DNA form, the CDR3 reads TGCGCCAGCAGTGGGGACAGGCGACACACAGATACGCAGTATTTT.

The V call is TRBV13, the J call TRBJ1-1, with unresolved D. Germline-derived CDR1 and CDR2 are PRHDT and FYEKMQ (reference sequence). V lost 2 bases, J lost 5 bases, and 6 bases lay in between. The length of the CDR3 is 12 residues. In DNA form, the CDR3 reads TGTGCCAGCAGCTTATCGAGGACTGAAGCTTTCTTT. Residues: CASSLSRTEAFF.